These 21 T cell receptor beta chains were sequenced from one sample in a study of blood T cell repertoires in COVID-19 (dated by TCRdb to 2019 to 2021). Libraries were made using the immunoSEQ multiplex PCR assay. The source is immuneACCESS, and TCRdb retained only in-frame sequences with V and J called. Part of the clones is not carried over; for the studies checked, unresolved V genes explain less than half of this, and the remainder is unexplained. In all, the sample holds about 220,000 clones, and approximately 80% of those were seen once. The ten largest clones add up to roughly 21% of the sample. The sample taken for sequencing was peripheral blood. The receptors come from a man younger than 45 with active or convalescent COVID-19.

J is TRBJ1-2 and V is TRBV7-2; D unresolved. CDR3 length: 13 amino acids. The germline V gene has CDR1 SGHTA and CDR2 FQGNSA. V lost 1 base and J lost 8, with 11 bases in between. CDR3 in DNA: TGTGCCAGCAGCTTAGAAGCGCGGAAAGGCTACACCTTC. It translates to CASSLEARKGYTF.

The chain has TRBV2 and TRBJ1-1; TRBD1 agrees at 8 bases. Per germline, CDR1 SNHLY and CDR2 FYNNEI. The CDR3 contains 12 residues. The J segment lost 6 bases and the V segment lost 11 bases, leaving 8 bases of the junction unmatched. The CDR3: CAGNRGLAEAFF. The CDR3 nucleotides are TGTGCCGGAAACAGGGGGTTGGCTGAAGCTTTCTTT. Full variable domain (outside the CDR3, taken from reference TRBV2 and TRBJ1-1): EPEVTQTPSHQVTQMGQEVILRCVPISNHLYFYWYRQILGQKVEFLVSFYNNEISEKSEIFDDQFSVERPDGSNFTLKIRSTKLEDSAMYFCAGNRGLAEAFFGQGTRLTVV.

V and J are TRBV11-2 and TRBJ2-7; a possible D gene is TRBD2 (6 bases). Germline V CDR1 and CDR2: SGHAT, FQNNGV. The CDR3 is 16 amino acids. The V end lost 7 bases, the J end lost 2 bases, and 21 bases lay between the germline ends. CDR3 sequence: CASTEGRASGAYEQYF. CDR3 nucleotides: TGTGCCAGCACCGAAGGCAGAGCATCGGGGGCCTACGAGCAGTACTTC.

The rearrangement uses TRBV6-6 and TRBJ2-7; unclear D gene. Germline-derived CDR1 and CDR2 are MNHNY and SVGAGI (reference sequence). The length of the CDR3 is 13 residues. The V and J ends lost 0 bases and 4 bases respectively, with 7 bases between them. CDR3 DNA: TGTGCCAGCAGTTACTCGGTCCGGTACGAGCAGTACTTC. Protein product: CASSYSVRYEQYF.

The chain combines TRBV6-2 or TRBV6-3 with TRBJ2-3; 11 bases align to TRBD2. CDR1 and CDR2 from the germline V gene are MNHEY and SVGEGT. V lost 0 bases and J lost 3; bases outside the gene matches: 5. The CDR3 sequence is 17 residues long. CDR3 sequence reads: CASSYSSSGGTTDTQYF. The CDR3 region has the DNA TGTGCCAGCAGTTACTCTTCTAGCGGGGGGACTACAGATACGCAGTATTTT.

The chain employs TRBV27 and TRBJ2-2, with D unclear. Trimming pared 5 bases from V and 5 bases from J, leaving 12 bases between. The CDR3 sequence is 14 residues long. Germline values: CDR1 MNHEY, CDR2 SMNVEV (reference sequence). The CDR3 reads CASSHLARTGELFF. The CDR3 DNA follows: TGTGCCAGCAGTCACCTTGCCCGGACCGGGGAGCTGTTTTTT.

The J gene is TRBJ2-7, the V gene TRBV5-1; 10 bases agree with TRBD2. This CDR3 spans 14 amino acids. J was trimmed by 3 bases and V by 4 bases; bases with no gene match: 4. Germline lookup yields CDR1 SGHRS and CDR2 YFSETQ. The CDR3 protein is CASSRGLALYEQYF. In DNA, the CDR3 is TGCGCCAGCAGCCGGGGACTAGCGCTCTACGAGCAGTACTTC.

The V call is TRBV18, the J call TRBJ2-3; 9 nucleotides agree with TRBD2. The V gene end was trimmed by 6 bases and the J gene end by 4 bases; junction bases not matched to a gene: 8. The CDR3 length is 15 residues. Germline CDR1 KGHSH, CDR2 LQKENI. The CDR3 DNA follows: TGTGCCAGCTCTCCCTCGGTAGCGGGAGCAGATACGCAGTATTTT. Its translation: CASSPSVAGADTQYF.

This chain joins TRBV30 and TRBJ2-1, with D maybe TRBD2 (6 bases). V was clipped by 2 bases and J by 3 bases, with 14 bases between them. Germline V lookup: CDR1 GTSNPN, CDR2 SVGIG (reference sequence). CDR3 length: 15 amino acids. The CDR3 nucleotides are TGTGCCTGGAGTCGAGCGGGCGGCGTCTACAATGAGCAGTTCTTC. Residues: CAWSRAGGVYNEQFF. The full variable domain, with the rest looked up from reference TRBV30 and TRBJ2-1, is SQTIHQWPATLVQPVGSPLSLECTVEGTSNPNLYWYRQAAGRGLQLLFYSVGIGQISSEVPQNLSASRPQDRQFILSSKKLLLSDSGFYLCAWSRAGGVYNEQFFGPGTRLTVL.

Written as DNA, the CDR3 is TGTGCCAGCAGCCGGACAGCCTATAATTCACCCCTCCACTTT. It yields the protein CASSRTAYNSPLHF. This sequence joins TRBV7-2 and TRBJ1-6; tentatively, D is TRBD1 (6 bases). Trimming left V 5 bases short and J 2 bases short, with 7 bases between. Germline V gene sequence: CDR1 SGHTA, CDR2 FQGNSA. The CDR3 is 14 residues long.

The CDR3 is CASSFGDNYGYTF. The DNA of the CDR3 is TGTGCCAGCAGCTTTGGAGATAACTATGGCTACACCTTC. The chain recombines TRBV7-9 with TRBJ1-2; D is unresolved. Germline V gene lookup returns CDR1 SEHNR and CDR2 FQNEAQ (reference sequence). The CDR3 has 13 residues. Trimming took 3 bases from V and 1 from J, leaving 6 bases between them.

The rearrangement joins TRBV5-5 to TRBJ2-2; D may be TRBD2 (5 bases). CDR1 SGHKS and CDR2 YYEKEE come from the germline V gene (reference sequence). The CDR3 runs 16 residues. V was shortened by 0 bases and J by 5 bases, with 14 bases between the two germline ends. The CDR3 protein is CASSLDPGWRTGELFF. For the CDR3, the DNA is TGTGCCAGCAGCTTGGATCCGGGGTGGAGAACCGGGGAGCTGTTTTTT.

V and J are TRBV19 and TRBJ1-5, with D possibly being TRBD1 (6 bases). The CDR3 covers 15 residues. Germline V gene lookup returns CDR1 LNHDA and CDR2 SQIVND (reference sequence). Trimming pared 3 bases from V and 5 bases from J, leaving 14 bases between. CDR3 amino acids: CASSILQGMHQPQHF. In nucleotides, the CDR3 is TGTGCCAGTAGTATCTTACAGGGCATGCATCAGCCCCAGCATTTT.

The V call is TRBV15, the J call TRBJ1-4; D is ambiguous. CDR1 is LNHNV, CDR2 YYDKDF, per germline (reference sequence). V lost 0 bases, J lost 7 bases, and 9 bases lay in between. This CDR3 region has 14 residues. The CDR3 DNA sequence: TGTGCCACCAGCAGAGATAGGGCGGGTGAAAAACTGTTTTTT. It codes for CATSRDRAGEKLFF.

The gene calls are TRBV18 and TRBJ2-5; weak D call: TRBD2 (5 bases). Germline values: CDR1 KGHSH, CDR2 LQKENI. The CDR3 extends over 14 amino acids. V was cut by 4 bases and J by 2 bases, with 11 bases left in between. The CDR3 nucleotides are TGTGCCAGCTCACAAGCGGACGAACAAGAGACCCAGTACTTC. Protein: CASSQADEQETQYF.

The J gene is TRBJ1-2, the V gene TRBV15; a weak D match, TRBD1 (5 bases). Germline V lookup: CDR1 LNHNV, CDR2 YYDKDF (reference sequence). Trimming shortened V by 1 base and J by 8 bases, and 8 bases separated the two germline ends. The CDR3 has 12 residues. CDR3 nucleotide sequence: TGTGCCACCAGCAGAGGGGGGGTCGGCTACACCTTC. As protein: CATSRGGVGYTF.

CDR3 nucleotide sequence: TGTGCCAGCAGTTACTCTGGGACAGTCAATAATTCACCCCTCCACTTT. Residues: CASSYSGTVNNSPLHF. The chain recombines TRBV6-5 with TRBJ1-6; 7 bases line up with TRBD1. The ends lost 0 bases at V and 5 bases at J; junction bases unmatched: 4. The CDR3 totals 16 residues. Looked up from germline, CDR1 is MNHEY and CDR2 is SVGAGI.

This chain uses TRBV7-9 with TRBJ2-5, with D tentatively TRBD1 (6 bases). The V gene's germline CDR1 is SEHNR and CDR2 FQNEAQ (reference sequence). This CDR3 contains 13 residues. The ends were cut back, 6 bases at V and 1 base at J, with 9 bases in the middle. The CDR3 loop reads CASRLGGQETQYF. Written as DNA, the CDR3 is TGTGCCAGCAGACTAGGGGGCCAAGAGACCCAGTACTTC. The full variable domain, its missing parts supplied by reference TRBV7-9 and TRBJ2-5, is DTGVSQNPRHKITKRGQNVTFRCDPISEHNRLYWYRQTLGQGPEFLTYFQNEAQLEKSRLLSDRFSAERPKGSFSTLEIQRTEQGDSAMYLCASRLGGQETQYFGPGTRLLVL.

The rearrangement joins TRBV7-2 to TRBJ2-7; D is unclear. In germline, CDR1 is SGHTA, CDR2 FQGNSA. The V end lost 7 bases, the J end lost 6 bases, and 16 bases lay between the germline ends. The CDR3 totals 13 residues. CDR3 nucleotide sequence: TGTGCCAGCAAGGCCCCCCTCTCTAGCGAGCAGTACTTC. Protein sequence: CASKAPLSSEQYF.

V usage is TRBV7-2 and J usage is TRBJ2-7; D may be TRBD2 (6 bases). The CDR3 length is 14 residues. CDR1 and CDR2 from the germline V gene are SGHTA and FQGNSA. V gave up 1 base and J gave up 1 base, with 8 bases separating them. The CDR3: CASSLVGLSYEQYF. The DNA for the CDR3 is TGTGCCAGCAGCTTAGTGGGACTTTCCTACGAGCAGTACTTC.

CDR3 residues: CASSPLAGVNNEQFF. CDR3 bases: TGTGCCAGCTCACCTCTAGCGGGGGTGAACAATGAGCAGTTCTTC. The chain employs TRBV18 and TRBJ2-1; 10 positions match TRBD2. Losses at the gene ends were 3 bases for V and 5 bases for J; bases not matched to a gene: 4. The CDR3 is made up of 15 amino acids. Germline V gene lookup returns CDR1 KGHSH and CDR2 LQKENI.